These 4 T cell receptor beta chains came from one sample sequenced in a study of CD8+ T cells in alopecia areata. It was cDNA, reverse transcribed from extracted RNA, that served as the sequencing template. Assay used: immunoSEQ multiplex PCR; TCRdb lists only in-frame clones, some missing. The sample lists approximately 150,000 clones, roughly 66% occurring once. This specimen was CD8+ T cells sorted from blood, taken at week 0. These receptors were obtained from a human donor with alopecia areata.

CDR3 sequence reads: CASSELVLNQPQHF. Here the CDR3 DNA reads TGTGCCAGCAGTGAACTGGTCCTCAATCAGCCCCAGCATTTT. The V and J genes are TRBV2 and TRBJ1-5, with unresolved D. The germline V gene encodes CDR1 SNHLY and CDR2 FYNNEI. The CDR3 totals 14 residues. Trimming shortened V by 2 bases and J by 3 bases, and 8 bases separated the two germline ends.

In its sample, this clone was seen a few times. The chain is built from TRBV29-1 and TRBJ1-1, with D perhaps matching TRBD1 (6 bases). The germline V gene has CDR1 SQVTM and CDR2 ANQGSEA. The CDR3 length is 13 residues. V was cut by 5 bases and J by 6 bases, with 16 bases left in between. CDR3: CSVSATGGAEAFF. The DNA of the CDR3 is TGCAGCGTTTCGGCAACGGGGGGCGCTGAAGCTTTCTTT.

On this clone itself: The sample holds other DNA sequences that translate to the same CDR3. The chain has TRBV2 and TRBJ2-7, with unresolved D. CDR1 and CDR2 from the germline V gene are SNHLY and FYNNEI. The CDR3 loop spans 10 amino acids. V was pared by 4 bases and J by 2 bases, with 0 bases between. The CDR3 is CASSAYEQYF. Here the CDR3 DNA reads TGTGCCAGCAGTGCCTACGAGCAGTACTTC.

Points on this clone: At one end the junction does not follow the germline gene, possibly because of a read error. The rearrangement links TRBV7-7 to TRBJ2-5, with 9 bases identical to TRBD2. From germline, CDR1 is SSHAT and CDR2 FNYEAQ (reference sequence). The CDR3 is 15 residues long. CDR3 loop: CASSPAAGGRETQYF. The CDR3 DNA sequence: TGTGCTAGCAGCCCAGCGGCGGGGGGGCGTGAGACCCAGTACTTC.